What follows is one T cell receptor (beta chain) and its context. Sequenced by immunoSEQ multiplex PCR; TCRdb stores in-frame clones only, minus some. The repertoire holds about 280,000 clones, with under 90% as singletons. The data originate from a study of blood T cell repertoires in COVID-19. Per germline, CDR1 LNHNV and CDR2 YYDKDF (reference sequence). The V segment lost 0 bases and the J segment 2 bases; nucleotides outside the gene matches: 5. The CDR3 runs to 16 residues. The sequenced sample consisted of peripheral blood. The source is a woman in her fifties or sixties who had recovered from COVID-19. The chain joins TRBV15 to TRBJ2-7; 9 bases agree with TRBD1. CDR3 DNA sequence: TGTGCCACCAGCAGAGATGGGGGACAGGGTCCCTACGAGCAGTACTTC. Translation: CATSRDGGQGPYEQYF.